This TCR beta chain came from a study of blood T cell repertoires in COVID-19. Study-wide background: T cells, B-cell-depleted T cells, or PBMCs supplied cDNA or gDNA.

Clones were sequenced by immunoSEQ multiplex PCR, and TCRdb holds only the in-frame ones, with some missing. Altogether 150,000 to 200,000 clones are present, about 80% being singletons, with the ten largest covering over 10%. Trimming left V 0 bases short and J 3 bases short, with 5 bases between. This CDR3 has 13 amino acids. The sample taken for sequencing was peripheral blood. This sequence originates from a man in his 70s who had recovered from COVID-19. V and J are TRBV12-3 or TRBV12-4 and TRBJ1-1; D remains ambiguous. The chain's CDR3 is CASSLAQDTEAFF. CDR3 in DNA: TGTGCCAGCAGTTTAGCCCAGGACACTGAAGCTTTCTTT.